The present entry profiles one T cell receptor (beta chain) with its context. Under the authors' procedure: Nucleated cell counts were estimated from reference gene primer amplification. The table came from immunoSEQ multiplex PCR; TCRdb's copy has only in-frame clones and leaves some out. V, J and clone size were drawn from that table, and D and trimming were deduced from the DNA. The table lists some 170,000 clones, 82% of them singletons. The trim removed 5 bases at V and 1 base at J, leaving 7 bases unmatched. Germline-derived CDR1 and CDR2 are WNHNN and SYGVQD (reference sequence). This CDR3 spans 16 amino acids. This sample is part of a study of blood T cell repertoires in COVID-19. In the study overall: T cells, B-cell-depleted T cells, or PBMCs provided the cDNA or gDNA that served as material.

V is TRBV10-1 and J is TRBJ2-2; TRBD1 agrees at 7 bases. The sequence derives from a woman between 70 and 85 years old with acute or convalescent COVID-19. Sequenced sample: peripheral blood. This CDR3 reads CASSSRQGRNTGELFF. CDR3 coding DNA: TGCGCCAGCAGTAGTAGACAGGGAAGGAACACCGGGGAGCTGTTTTTT.